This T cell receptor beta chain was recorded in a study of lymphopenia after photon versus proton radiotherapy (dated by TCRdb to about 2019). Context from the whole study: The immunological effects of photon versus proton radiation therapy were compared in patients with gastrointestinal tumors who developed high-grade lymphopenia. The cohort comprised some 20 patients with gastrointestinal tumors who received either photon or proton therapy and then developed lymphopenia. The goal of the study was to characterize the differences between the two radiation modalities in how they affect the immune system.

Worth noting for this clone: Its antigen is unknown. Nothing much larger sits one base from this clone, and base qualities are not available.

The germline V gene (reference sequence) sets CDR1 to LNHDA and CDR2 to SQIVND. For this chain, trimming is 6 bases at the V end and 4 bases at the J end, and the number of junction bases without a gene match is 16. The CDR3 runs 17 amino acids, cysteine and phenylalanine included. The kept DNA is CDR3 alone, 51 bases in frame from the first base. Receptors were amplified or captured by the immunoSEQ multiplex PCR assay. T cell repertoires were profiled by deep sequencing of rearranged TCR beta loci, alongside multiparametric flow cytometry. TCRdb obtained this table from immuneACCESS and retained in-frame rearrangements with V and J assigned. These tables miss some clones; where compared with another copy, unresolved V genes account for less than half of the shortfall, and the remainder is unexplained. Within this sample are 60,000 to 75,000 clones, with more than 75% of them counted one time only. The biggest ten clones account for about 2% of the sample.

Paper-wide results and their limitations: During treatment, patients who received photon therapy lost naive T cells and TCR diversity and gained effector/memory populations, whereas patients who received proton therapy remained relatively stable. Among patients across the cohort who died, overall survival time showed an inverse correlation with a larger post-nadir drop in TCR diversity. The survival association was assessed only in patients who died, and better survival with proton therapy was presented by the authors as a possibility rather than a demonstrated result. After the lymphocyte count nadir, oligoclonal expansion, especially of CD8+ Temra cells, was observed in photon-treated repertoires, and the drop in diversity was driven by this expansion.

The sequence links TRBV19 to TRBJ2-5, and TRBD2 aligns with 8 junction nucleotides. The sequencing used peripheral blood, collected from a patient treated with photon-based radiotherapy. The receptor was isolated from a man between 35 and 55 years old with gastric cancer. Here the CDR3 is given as CASSLPSRGGAGETQYF. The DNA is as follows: TGTGCCAGTAGCCTCCCCTCCCGGGGGGGGGCCGGAGAGACCCAGTACTTC.